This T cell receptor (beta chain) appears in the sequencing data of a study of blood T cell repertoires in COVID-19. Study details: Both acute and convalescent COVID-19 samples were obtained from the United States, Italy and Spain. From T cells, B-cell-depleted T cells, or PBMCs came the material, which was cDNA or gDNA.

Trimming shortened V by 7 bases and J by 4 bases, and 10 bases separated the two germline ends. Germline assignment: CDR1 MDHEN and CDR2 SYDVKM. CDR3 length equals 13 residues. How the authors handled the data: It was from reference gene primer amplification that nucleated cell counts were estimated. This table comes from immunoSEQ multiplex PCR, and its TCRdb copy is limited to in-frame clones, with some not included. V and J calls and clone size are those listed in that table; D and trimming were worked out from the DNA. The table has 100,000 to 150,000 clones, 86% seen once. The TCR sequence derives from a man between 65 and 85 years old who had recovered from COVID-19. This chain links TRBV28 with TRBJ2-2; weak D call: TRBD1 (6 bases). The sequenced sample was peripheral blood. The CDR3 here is CASTHRATGELFF. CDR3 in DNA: TGTGCCAGCACCCACAGGGCCACCGGGGAGCTGTTTTTT.